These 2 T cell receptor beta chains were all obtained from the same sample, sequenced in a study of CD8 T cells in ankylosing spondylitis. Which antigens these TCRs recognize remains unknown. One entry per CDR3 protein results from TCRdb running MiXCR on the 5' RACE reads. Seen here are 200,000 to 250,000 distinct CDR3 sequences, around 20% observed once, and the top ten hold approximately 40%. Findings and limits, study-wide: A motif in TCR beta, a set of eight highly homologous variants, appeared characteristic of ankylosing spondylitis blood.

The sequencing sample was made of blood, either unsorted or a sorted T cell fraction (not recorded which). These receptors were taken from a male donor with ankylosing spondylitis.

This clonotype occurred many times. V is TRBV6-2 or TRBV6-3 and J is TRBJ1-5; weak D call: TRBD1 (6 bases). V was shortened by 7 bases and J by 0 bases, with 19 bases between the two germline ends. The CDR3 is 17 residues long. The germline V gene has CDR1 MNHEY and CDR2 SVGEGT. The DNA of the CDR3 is TGTGCCAGCAAGTCGGCAGGGGAGGGGTATAGCAATCAGCCCCAGCATTTT. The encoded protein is CASKSAGEGYSNQPQHF.

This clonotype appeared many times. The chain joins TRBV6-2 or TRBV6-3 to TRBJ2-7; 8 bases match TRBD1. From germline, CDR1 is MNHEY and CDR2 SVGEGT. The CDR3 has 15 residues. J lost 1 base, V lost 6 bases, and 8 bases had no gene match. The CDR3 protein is CASRSGQGHSYEQYF. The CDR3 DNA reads TGTGCCAGCAGATCCGGACAGGGCCATTCCTACGAGCAGTACTTC.